A selection of T cell receptor beta chains follows, all from one sample in a study of T cell responses to AZD1222 COVID-19 vaccine. Measured with immunoSEQ multiplex PCR; TCRdb has only the in-frame clones, and not every one. The sample records around 94,000 clones, 85% to 90% being singletons. The specimen comprised peripheral blood, sampled on day 0 of AZD1222 vaccination. Receptors were obtained from an adult in good health. CDR3s include the opening cysteine and the closing phenylalanine or tryptophan. A D gene is named only where the DNA matches it firmly. Size tells how often a clone was seen (once, few, many) or the class of an expanded clone, and some rows leave it out.

.	TRBV13	TRBJ1-5	.	TGTGCCAGCAGCTTACAGGGTTTAGAGAGGCCCAATCAGCCCCAGCATTTT	CASSLQGLERPNQPQHF
.	TRBV7-7	TRBJ2-7	once	TGTGCCAGCAGCCCAACAGGGTTCGACGAGCAGTACTTC	CASSPTGFDEQYF
.	TRBV19	TRBJ1-2	.	TGTGCCAGTAGTATCGCGGGACACCGAAACTATGGCTACACCTTC	CASSIAGHRNYGYTF
.	TRBV11-2	TRBJ2-3	.	TGTGCCAGCAGTTTAGAGGGAGGGGGCCCAGATACGCAGTATTTT	CASSLEGGGPDTQYF
.	TRBV5-1	TRBJ1-6	.	TGCGCCAGCAGCGTGGCCGGGACCGGTAATTCACCCCTCCACTTT	CASSVAGTGNSPLHF
.	TRBV28	TRBJ1-2	once	TGTGCCAGCAGTTGGGTGAGATGGGGATCTGGCTACACCTTC	CASSWVRWGSGYTF
TRBD2	TRBV9	TRBJ2-1	.	TGTGCCAGCAGCACCGGCCCAGCGGGGGGTTACTACAATGAGCAGTTCTTC	CASSTGPAGGYYNEQFF
TRBD1	TRBV4-3	TRBJ1-4	.	TGCGCCAGCAGCCAAGAGGACAGGGCTAATGAAAAACTGTTTTTT	CASSQEDRANEKLFF
TRBD1	TRBV2	TRBJ2-7	.	TGTGCCAGCAGTGAACAACAGGGGCCACGGGAGCAGTACTTC	CASSEQQGPREQYF
TRBD1	TRBV6-2/TRBV6-3	TRBJ1-2	.	TGTGCCAGCAGTTTCCCAGGGGGGAACTATGGCTACACCTTC	CASSFPGGNYGYTF
.	TRBV2	TRBJ2-7	medium-sized	TGTGCCAGCAGTGAAGCATACGAGCAGTACTTC	CASSEAYEQYF
TRBD1	TRBV5-4	TRBJ2-3	.	TGTGCCAGCAGCTTACGACAGGGGTGGGCTTCAGATACGCAGTATTTT	CASSLRQGWASDTQYF
.	TRBV15	TRBJ1-5	.	TGTGCCACCAGCAGAGATCGATGGCAGCCCCAGCATTTT	CATSRDRWQPQHF
.	TRBV19	TRBJ2-3	.	TGTGCCAGTAGTAGGGCCCGCACAGATACGCAGTATTTT	CASSRARTDTQYF
TRBD1	TRBV5-4	TRBJ1-2	.	TGTGCCAGCAGCCCGGGACAGCCCAACTATGGCTACACCTTC	CASSPGQPNYGYTF
.	TRBV5-4	TRBJ2-7	.	TGTGCCAGCAGCTCGTCGGGGTACTACGAGCAGTACTTC	CASSSSGYYEQYF
.	TRBV28	TRBJ1-2	.	TGTGCCAGCAGTCCCACAGGGCTCTATGGCTACACCTTC	CASSPTGLYGYTF
TRBD2	TRBV6-5	TRBJ2-7	.	TGTGCCAGCAGCCCCGGGGGGGGAAGCTCCTACGAGCAGTACTTC	CASSPGGGSSYEQYF
TRBD1	TRBV9	TRBJ2-5	.	TGTGCCAGCAGTTTCTTTCAGGGGGTAGGGGAGACCCAGTACTTC	CASSFFQGVGETQYF
TRBD1	TRBV20-1	TRBJ1-1	.	TGCAGTGCTAGTCATGGGACAGGGGACACTGAAGCTTTCTTT	CSASHGTGDTEAFF
.	TRBV6-2/TRBV6-3	TRBJ2-5	.	TGTGCCAGCAGTTTCACCCAAGAGACCCAGTACTTC	CASSFTQETQYF
TRBD2	TRBV5-4	TRBJ2-5	few	TGTGCCAGCAGCTTGACGCGCGGGGGGGAAAAGACCCAGTACTTC	CASSLTRGGEKTQYF
.	TRBV12-3/TRBV12-4	TRBJ2-1	.	TGTGCCAGCAGTTTGTACGAAGACAATGAGCAGTTCTTC	CASSLYEDNEQFF
.	TRBV4-3	TRBJ1-2	once	TGCGCCAGCAGCCAAGGGATAGACTATGGCTACACCTTC	CASSQGIDYGYTF
.	TRBV5-1	TRBJ1-1	.	TGCGCCAGCAGCTTGGAAGGAATGGAAGCTTTCTTT	CASSLEGMEAFF
.	TRBV5-1	TRBJ1-4	.	TGCGCCAGCAGCGATCCACAGGGTTCCGAAAAACTGTTTTTT	CASSDPQGSEKLFF
.	TRBV30	TRBJ1-6	once	TGTGCCCGATCGGGGGGGAAGAATTCACCCCTCCACTTT	CARSGGKNSPLHF
.	TRBV6-2/TRBV6-3	TRBJ2-3	.	TGTGCCAGCAGTTACTCAGGGCAGGGAAACACAGATACGCAGTATTTT	CASSYSGQGNTDTQYF
.	TRBV11-2	TRBJ1-6	.	TGTGCCAGCAGCATGAGACAGGAAAATTCACCCCTCCACTTT	CASSMRQENSPLHF
.	TRBV10-3	TRBJ1-1	.	TGTGCCATCAGTGACCCCACCTCAGGTACAGGCACTGAAGCTTTCTTT	CAISDPTSGTGTEAFF
.	TRBV4-1	TRBJ1-5	.	TGCGCCAGCAGCCAAGCGGGGCTAGTCAATCAGCCCCAGCATTTT	CASSQAGLVNQPQHF
TRBD2	TRBV24-1	TRBJ2-5	.	TGTGCCACCAGTGATTTTCGGGAGGGATATACCCAGTACTTC	CATSDFREGYTQYF
.	TRBV11-2	TRBJ1-6	once	TGTGCCAGCAGCTTAGATCAGACCCGAAGACCCCTCCACTTT	CASSLDQTRRPLHF